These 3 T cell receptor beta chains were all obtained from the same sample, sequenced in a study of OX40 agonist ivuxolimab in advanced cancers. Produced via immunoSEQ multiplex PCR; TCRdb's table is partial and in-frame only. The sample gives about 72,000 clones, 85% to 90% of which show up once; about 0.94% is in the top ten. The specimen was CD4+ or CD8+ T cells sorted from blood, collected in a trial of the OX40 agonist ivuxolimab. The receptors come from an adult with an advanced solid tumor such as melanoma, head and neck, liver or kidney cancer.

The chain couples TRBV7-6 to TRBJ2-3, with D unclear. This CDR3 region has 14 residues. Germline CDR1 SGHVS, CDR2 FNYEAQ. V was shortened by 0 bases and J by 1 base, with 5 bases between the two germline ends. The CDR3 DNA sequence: TGTGCCAGCAGCTTAGCGATGGGCACAGATACGCAGTATTTT. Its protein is CASSLAMGTDTQYF.

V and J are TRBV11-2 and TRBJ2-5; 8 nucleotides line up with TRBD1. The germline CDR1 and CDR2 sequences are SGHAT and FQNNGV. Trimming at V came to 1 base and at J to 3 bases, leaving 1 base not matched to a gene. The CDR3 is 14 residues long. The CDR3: CASSLGTGKETQYF. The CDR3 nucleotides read TGTGCCAGCAGCTTAGGGACAGGGAAAGAGACCCAGTACTTC. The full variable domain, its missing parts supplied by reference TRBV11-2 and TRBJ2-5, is EAGVAQSPRYKIIEKRQSVAFWCNPISGHATLYWYQQILGQGPKLLIQFQNNGVVDDSQLPKDRFSAERLKGVDSTLKIQPAKLEDSAVYLCASSLGTGKETQYFGPGTRLLVL.

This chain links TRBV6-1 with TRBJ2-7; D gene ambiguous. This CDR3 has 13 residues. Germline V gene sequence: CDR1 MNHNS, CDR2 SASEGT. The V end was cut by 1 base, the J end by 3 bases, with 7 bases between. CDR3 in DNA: TGTGCCAGCAGTGAAGGGGCCAACTACGAGCAGTACTTC. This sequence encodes CASSEGANYEQYF.